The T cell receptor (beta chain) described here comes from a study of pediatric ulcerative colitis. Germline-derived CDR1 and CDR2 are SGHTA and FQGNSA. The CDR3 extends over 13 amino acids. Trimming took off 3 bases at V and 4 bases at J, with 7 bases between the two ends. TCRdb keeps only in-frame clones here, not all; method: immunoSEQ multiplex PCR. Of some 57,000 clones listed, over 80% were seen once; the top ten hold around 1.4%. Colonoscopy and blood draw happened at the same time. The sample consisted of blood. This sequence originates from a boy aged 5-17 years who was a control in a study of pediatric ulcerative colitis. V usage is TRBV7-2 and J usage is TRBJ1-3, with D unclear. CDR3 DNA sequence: TGTGCCAGCAGCTTGGAGACCGGAAACACCATATATTTT. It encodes CASSLETGNTIYF.